Presented here are 8 T cell receptor beta chains from one specimen sequenced in a study of T cell clones after liver transplantation. Profiled with immunoSEQ multiplex PCR; TCRdb holds only in-frame clones, not every one. The data hold roughly 49,000 clones, with roughly 70% observed a single time. Sequencing was performed on CD4+ T cells from blood, taken 54 months after liver transplant. All receptors derive from a human patient who received a liver transplant. Some of these T cells may belong to the graft donor.

The chain is built from TRBV5-5 and TRBJ1-3; 10 nucleotides align to TRBD1. Trimming took 3 bases from V and 6 from J; bases not matched to a gene: 6. Germline CDR1 is SGHKS and CDR2 is YYEKEE (reference sequence). This CDR3 comprises 15 residues. The CDR3 loop is CASSSPGTGVNTIYF. The CDR3 DNA reads TGTGCCAGCAGCTCCCCCGGGACAGGGGTAAACACCATATATTTT.

The genes are TRBV28 and TRBJ1-6; 10 bases match TRBD1. The CDR3 runs to 17 residues. The J segment lost 7 bases and the V segment lost 7 bases, leaving 13 bases of the junction unmatched. Germline lookup yields CDR1 MDHEN and CDR2 SYDVKM. The CDR3 here is CASTVLGGTGVNSPLHF. The CDR3 DNA sequence: TGTGCCAGCACTGTCCTAGGGGGGACAGGGGTGAATTCACCCCTCCACTTT.

This chain joins TRBV28 and TRBJ1-2; no firm D call. Trimming took 2 bases from V and 2 from J, leaving 18 bases between them. The CDR3 sequence is 17 residues long. Germline V lookup: CDR1 MDHEN, CDR2 SYDVKM. As DNA, the CDR3 is TGTGCCAGCAGTTTAATGCGACGACGGGGTAAAAACTATGGCTACACCTTC. Its translation is CASSLMRRRGKNYGYTF.

This clone appeared once. The rearrangement uses TRBV2 and TRBJ2-7, with 10 bases that match TRBD1. CDR3 length: 14 amino acids. The V and J ends lost 6 bases and 2 bases, in that order; junction bases with no gene match: 4. Germline CDR1 SNHLY, CDR2 FYNNEI. CDR3 region: CASRRDRGPYEQYF. In DNA, the CDR3 is TGTGCCAGCAGGAGAGACAGGGGGCCCTACGAGCAGTACTTC.

The table lists this clone with a few counts. The chain uses TRBV2 and TRBJ1-2, with D possibly being TRBD1 (5 bases). This CDR3 is 14 amino acids long. With 6 bases removed from V and 1 base from J, the gap between germline ends came to 12 bases. The V gene's germline CDR1 is SNHLY and CDR2 FYNNEI. The CDR3 region has the DNA TGTGCCAGCAGCCAGGGAACGCTTAACTATGGCTACACCTTC. The encoded protein is CASSQGTLNYGYTF.

This clone occurred many times. V is TRBV27 and J is TRBJ1-5, with D unresolved. The CDR3 spans 15 residues. CDR1 and CDR2 (germline): MNHEY, SMNVEV (reference sequence). Trimming removed 6 bases from V and 7 bases from J, with 19 bases in between. The CDR3 DNA is TGTGCCAGCAGAACCTCCGGGGTTATGAGGCAGCCCCAGCATTTT. It codes for CASRTSGVMRQPQHF.

The CDR3 here is CASSYRGNNEQFF. DNA for the CDR3: TGTGCCAGCAGTTACCGGGGGAACAATGAGCAGTTCTTC. The gene calls are TRBV6-5 and TRBJ2-1; D is possibly TRBD2 (6 bases). V was cut by 2 bases and J by 5 bases, with 7 bases left in between. CDR3 length: 13 amino acids. Germline V gene sequence: CDR1 MNHEY, CDR2 SVGAGI.

This clone was found many times. The chain has TRBV5-3 and TRBJ1-1; D may be TRBD1 (5 bases). TRBV5-3 is treated as an ORF (open reading frame) with a function not yet certain. The CDR3 has 14 amino acids. V lost 1 base, J lost 1 base, and 8 bases lay in between. Written as DNA, the CDR3 is TGTGCCAGAAGCTTGTGGCAGGGGAACACTGAAGCTTTCTTT. Translated: CARSLWQGNTEAFF.